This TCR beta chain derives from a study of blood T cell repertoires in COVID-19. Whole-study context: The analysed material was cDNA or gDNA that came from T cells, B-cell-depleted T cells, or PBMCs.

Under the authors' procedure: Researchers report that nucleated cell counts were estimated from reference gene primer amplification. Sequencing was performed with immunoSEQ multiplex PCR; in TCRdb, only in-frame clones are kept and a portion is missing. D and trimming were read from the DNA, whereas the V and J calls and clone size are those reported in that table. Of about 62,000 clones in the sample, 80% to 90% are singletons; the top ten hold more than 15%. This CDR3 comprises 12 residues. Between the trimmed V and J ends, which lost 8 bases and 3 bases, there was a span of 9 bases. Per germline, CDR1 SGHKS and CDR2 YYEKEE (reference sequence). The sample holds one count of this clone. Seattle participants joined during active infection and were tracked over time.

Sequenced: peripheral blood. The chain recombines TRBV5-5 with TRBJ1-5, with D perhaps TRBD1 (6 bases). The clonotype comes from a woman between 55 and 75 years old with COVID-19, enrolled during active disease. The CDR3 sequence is CARQGYNQPQHF. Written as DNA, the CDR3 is TGTGCCAGACAGGGTTACAATCAGCCCCAGCATTTT.